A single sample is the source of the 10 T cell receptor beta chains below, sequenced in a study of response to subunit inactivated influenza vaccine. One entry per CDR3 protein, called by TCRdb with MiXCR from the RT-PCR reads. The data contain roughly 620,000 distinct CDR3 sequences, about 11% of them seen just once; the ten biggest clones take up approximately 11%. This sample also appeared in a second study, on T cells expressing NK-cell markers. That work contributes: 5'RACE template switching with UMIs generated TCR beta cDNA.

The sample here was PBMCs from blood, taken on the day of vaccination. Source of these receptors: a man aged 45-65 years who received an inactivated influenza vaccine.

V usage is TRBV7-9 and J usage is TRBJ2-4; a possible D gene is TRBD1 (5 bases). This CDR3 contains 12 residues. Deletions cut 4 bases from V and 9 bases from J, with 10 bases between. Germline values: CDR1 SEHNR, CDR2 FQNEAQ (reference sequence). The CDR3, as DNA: TGTGCCAGCAGCTGGTACCAGGGCATTCAGTACTTC. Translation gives CASSWYQGIQYF.

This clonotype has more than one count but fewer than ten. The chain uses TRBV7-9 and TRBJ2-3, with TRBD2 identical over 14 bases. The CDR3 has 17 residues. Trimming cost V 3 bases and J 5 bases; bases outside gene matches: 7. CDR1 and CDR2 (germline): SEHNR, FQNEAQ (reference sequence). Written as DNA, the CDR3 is TGTGCCAGCAGCTTCCCGCGACTAGCGGGAGGGCGAGATACGCAGTATTTT. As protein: CASSFPRLAGGRDTQYF.

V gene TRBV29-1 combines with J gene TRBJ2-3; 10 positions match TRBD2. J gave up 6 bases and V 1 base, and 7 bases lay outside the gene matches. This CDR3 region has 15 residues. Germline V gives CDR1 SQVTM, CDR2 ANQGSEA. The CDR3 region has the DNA TGCAGCGTTGAAGCCCTAGCGGGGGATTGGGATACGCAGTATTTT. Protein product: CSVEALAGDWDTQYF.

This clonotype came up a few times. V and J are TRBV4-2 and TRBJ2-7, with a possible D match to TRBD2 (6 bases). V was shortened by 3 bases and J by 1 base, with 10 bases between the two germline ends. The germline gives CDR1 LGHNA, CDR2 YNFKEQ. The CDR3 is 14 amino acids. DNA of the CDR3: TGTGCCAGCAGCCACCCGGGGGTTTCCTACGAGCAGTACTTC. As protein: CASSHPGVSYEQYF.

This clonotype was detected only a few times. The CDR3 DNA reads as TGTGCCAGCACTCCGGACAGCTCCTACGAGCAGTACTTC. Protein: CASTPDSSYEQYF. The chain combines TRBV5-4 with TRBJ2-7; tentatively, D is TRBD1 (6 bases). The germline V gene encodes CDR1 SGHNT and CDR2 YYREEE (reference sequence). This CDR3 has 13 residues. Between the trimmed V and J ends, which lost 6 bases and 0 bases, there was a span of 10 bases.

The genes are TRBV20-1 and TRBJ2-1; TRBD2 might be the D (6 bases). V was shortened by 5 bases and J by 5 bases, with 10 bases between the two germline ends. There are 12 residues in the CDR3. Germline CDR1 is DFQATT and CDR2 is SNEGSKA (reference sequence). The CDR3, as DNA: TGCAGTGCTCTCGGGAGTAACAATGAGCAGTTCTTC. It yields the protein CSALGSNNEQFF.

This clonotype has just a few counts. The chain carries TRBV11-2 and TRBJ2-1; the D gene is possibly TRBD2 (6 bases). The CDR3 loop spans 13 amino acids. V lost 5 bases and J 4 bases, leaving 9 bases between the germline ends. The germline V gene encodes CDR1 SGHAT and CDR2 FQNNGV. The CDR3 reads CASSAGGYNEQFF. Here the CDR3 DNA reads TGTGCCAGCAGCGCTGGGGGGTACAATGAGCAGTTCTTC.

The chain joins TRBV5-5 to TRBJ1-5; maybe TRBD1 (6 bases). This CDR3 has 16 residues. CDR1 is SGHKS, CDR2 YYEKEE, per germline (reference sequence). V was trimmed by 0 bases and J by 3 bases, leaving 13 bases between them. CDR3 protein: CASSLGGGSDNQPQHF. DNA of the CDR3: TGTGCCAGCAGCTTGGGAGGGGGGAGCGACAATCAGCCCCAGCATTTT.

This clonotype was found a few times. The CDR3, as DNA: TGTGCCAGCAGCCGGATGACAGGGATGGGTCACGAGCAGTACTTC. Its translation: CASSRMTGMGHEQYF. The chain links TRBV7-2 to TRBJ2-7; 7 bases align to TRBD1. The V gene's germline CDR1 is SGHTA and CDR2 FQGNSA. The CDR3 contains 15 residues. V shed 5 bases and J 5 bases; nucleotides not matched to a gene: 12.

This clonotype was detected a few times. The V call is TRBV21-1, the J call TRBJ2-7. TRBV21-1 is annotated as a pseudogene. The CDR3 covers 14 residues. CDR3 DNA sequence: TGTGCCAGCAGCAAACCCGACAACTCCTACGAGCAGTACTTC. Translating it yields CASSKPDNSYEQYF.